Below are 25 T cell receptor beta chains sequenced from a single sample in a study of metastatic and nonmetastatic thyroid tumors. Before thyroid surgery, none of the patients had received any treatment. MiXCR re-clonotyped the PCR reads for TCRdb. The repertoire holds roughly 6,500 clones, with 33% as singletons. Sequenced: adjacent normal tissue. All receptors derive from a male donor with papillary thyroid cancer or a benign thyroid nodule (not recorded which). Some clones in this sample may be carry-over from other donors' samples.

This clone was observed a few times. The chain carries TRBV6-1 and TRBJ1-2, with 7 bases lining up with TRBD1. The CDR3 contains 12 residues. Germline V gene sequence: CDR1 MNHNS, CDR2 SASEGT. V dropped 8 bases and J dropped 4; count of bases not matched to a gene: 4. The CDR3 nucleotides are TGTGCCAGCGGGGGACAGTTCTATGGCTACACCTTC. Its translation: CASGGQFYGYTF.

The chain joins TRBV7-9 to TRBJ1-1, with TRBD1 as a possible D gene (5 bases). The CDR3 totals 12 residues. Per germline, CDR1 SEHNR and CDR2 FQNEAQ (reference sequence). Trimming took 7 bases from V and 6 from J, leaving 12 bases between them. The CDR3 bases are TGTGCCAGCACCAGGGCCGGCGCTGAAGCTTTCTTT. This codes for CASTRAGAEAFF.

In its sample, this clone ranks as medium-sized (0.01 to 0.1%). The J gene is TRBJ2-7, the V gene TRBV19, with 13 positions matching TRBD2. CDR1 and CDR2 (germline): LNHDA, SQIVND (reference sequence). V gave up 2 bases and J gave up 2 bases; unmatched junction bases: 12. This CDR3 is built from 19 residues. CDR3 nucleotides: TGTGCCAGTAGTATAAGGCCCGGGACTAGCGGGACCCATGCCTACGAGCAGTACTTC. Translation gives CASSIRPGTSGTHAYEQYF.

With regard to this clone: This specimen includes other DNA sequences encoding the same CDR3. The chain uses TRBV4-1 and TRBJ2-7, with D possibly TRBD2 on 6 matching bases. The germline V and J ends were trimmed by 0 bases and 1 base, with 19 bases remaining between them. Germline assignment: CDR1 MGHRA and CDR2 YSYEKL. This CDR3 has 18 amino acids. CDR3 residues: CASSQDRASAGESYEQYF. As DNA, the CDR3 is TGCGCCAGCAGCCAAGATCGGGCTAGCGCTGGAGAATCCTACGAGCAGTACTTC.

This clone was found a few times. CDR3 in DNA: TGTGCCAGCACTAACGGACAGGGAGGTCAGCCCCAGCATTTT. Protein: CASTNGQGGQPQHF. V is TRBV2 and J is TRBJ1-5, with 8 positions matching TRBD1. The CDR3 has 14 residues. Germline CDR1 and CDR2: SNHLY and FYNNEI. The V gene end was trimmed by 7 bases and the J gene end by 6 bases; junction bases not matched to a gene: 8.

Within the sample, this clone is large. The genes are TRBV6-1 and TRBJ1-6; 7 bases agree with TRBD1. Germline trimming cut 6 bases from V and 9 bases from J; bases unmatched to any gene: 11. The CDR3 is 15 amino acids. Per the germline V gene, CDR1 is MNHNS and CDR2 is SASEGT. CDR3 sequence reads: CASRPPGTATSPLHF. In nucleotides, the CDR3 is TGTGCCAGCAGACCCCCCGGGACAGCCACTTCACCCCTCCACTTT.

This clone turned up a few times. It is likely a read error, because the conserved phenylalanine at the end of the CDR3 is missing. The DNA is omitted, as the CDR3 cannot be located on it reliably, and the CDR3 follows TCRdb's listing. The sample carries other DNA sequences with the same CDR3. The chain couples TRBV19 to TRBJ2-7. The CDR3 has 13 amino acids, counting both end residues. Germline V gene sequence: CDR1 LNHDA, CDR2 SQIVND (reference sequence). CDR3 protein: CASSTRSSYEPYI.

By sample share, this clone is large. Here the CDR3 reads CASRGPEDNEQFF. As DNA, the CDR3 is TGTGCCAGCAGGGGGCCAGAAGACAATGAGCAGTTCTTC. The rearrangement links TRBV6-1 to TRBJ2-1, with D tentatively TRBD1 (5 bases). The CDR3 loop spans 13 amino acids. V was shortened by 6 bases and J by 5 bases, with 11 bases between the two germline ends. The germline CDR1 and CDR2 sequences are MNHNS and SASEGT.

This clone was recorded a few times. The V call is TRBV27, the J call TRBJ1-5, with D perhaps TRBD1 (5 bases). The CDR3 totals 13 residues. V lost 2 bases, J lost 5 bases, and 7 bases lay in between. Germline V gene sequence: CDR1 MNHEY, CDR2 SMNVEV (reference sequence). The CDR3: CASSLGGYQPQHF. The CDR3 bases are TGTGCCAGCAGTTTAGGGGGTTATCAGCCCCAGCATTTT.

The rearrangement uses TRBV7-9 and TRBJ1-3; no clear D. Trimming cost V 10 bases and J 1 base, with 11 bases left between them. CDR1 is SEHNR and CDR2 is FQNEAQ in the germline V gene (reference sequence). The CDR3 is 13 amino acids. The CDR3, as DNA: TGTGCCACCGGACTCACTTCTGGAAACACCATATATTTT. Its translation: CATGLTSGNTIYF.

In this sample, this clone turned up a few times. This sequence joins TRBV27 and TRBJ2-7; 7 positions agree with TRBD2. V dropped 2 bases and J dropped 7; count of bases not matched to a gene: 8. Germline V gives CDR1 MNHEY, CDR2 SMNVEV (reference sequence). The CDR3 is 14 residues long. The CDR3 spells CASSLHGGLGEQYF. The CDR3 bases are TGTGCCAGCAGTTTACACGGAGGACTAGGGGAGCAGTACTTC.

The chain employs TRBV7-8 and TRBJ2-7; D could derive from TRBD1 or TRBD2 (5 bases each). The ends were cut back, 5 bases at V and 2 bases at J, with 16 bases in the middle. In germline, CDR1 is SGHVS, CDR2 FQNEAQ. This CDR3 comprises 15 residues. CDR3 amino acids: CASSPGRDGTYEQYF. The CDR3 bases are TGTGCCAGCAGCCCCGGTCGGGACGGAACCTACGAGCAGTACTTC.

The V gene is TRBV3-1, the J gene TRBJ2-7, with a weak D call TRBD2 (6 bases). V lost 0 bases and J lost 5, with 14 bases in between. Germline V gives CDR1 LGHDT, CDR2 YNNKEL (reference sequence). The CDR3 runs 15 residues. The CDR3 nucleotides read TGTGCCAGCAGCCAAGATATTGCGGGGATGGACGAGCAGTACTTC. Translation: CASSQDIAGMDEQYF.

This clone rates as medium-sized (0.01 to 0.1%). This chain uses TRBV11-3 with TRBJ1-4; the D gene is possibly TRBD1 (5 bases). Germline V gene data show CDR1 as SGHNT and CDR2 as YENEEA. CDR3 length equals 16 residues. Trimming pared 1 base from V and 5 bases from J, leaving 14 bases between. The CDR3 reads CASSLGGGPRNEKLFF. The CDR3 coding sequence is TGTGCCAGCAGCTTAGGGGGCGGGCCAAGGAATGAAAAACTGTTTTTT.

This clone showed up just a few times. The genes are TRBV2 and TRBJ2-3; no clear D gene. This CDR3 has 11 amino acids. The V gene's germline CDR1 is SNHLY and CDR2 FYNNEI. V lost 6 bases, J lost 5 bases, and 6 bases lay in between. The CDR3 DNA follows: TGTGCCAGCAGGGCCCAAGATACGCAGTATTTT. It yields the protein CASRAQDTQYF.

A word on this clone: At one end, the junction sequence differs from germline, possibly due to a read error. The chain links TRBV5-1 to TRBJ2-5; TRBD2 matches at 7 bases. CDR1 is SGHRS, CDR2 YFSETQ, per germline. This CDR3 is 15 amino acids long. The CDR3 protein is CASSQAGYMGETKYF. The CDR3 DNA is TGCGCCAGCAGCCAAGCGGGATACATGGGGGAGACCAAGTACTTC.

The gene calls are TRBV4-2 and TRBJ2-1; TRBD2 is a possible D gene (6 bases). V was cut by 4 bases and J by 0 bases, with 10 bases left in between. CDR3 length: 15 residues. Looked up from germline, CDR1 is LGHNA and CDR2 is YNFKEQ. The CDR3 sequence is CASSPGGVSYNEQFF. CDR3 sequence (DNA): TGTGCCAGCAGCCCAGGCGGGGTCTCCTACAATGAGCAGTTCTTC.

V and J are TRBV12-3 or TRBV12-4 and TRBJ2-7; TRBD1 aligns across 8 bases. V trimming: 6 bases; J trimming: 1 base; junction bases outside the gene matches: 11. This CDR3 comprises 16 residues. The CDR3 coding sequence is TGTGCCAGCAGCCAACTGGGACAGGCAGCTTCCTACGAGCAGTACTTC. Translation: CASSQLGQAASYEQYF.

On this clone: Other DNA sequences in the sample encode the same CDR3. The chain is built from TRBV28 and TRBJ2-1, with 8 bases matching TRBD2. CDR3 length equals 19 residues. Per germline, CDR1 MDHEN and CDR2 SYDVKM. V lost 0 bases, J lost 10 bases, and 20 bases stayed unmatched. The CDR3 protein is CASSLWSAGREASMREQFF. The CDR3 bases are TGTGCCAGCAGTTTATGGTCGGCGGGGCGGGAGGCTTCTATGAGGGAGCAGTTCTTC.

The V call is TRBV18, the J call TRBJ2-3, with TRBD2 matching over 8 bases. The J segment lost 3 bases and the V segment lost 4 bases, leaving 9 bases of the junction unmatched. This CDR3 contains 16 residues. In germline, CDR1 is KGHSH, CDR2 LQKENI. CDR3 loop: CASSLTSGSKTDTQYF. CDR3 sequence (DNA): TGTGCCAGCTCACTTACCAGCGGGAGTAAAACAGATACGCAGTATTTT. Looking up the rest from reference TRBV18 and TRBJ2-3 gives the full variable domain: NAGVMQNPRHLVRRRGQEARLRCSPMKGHSHVYWYRQLPEEGLKFMVYLQKENIIDESGMPKERFSAEFPKEGPSILRIQQVVRGDSAAYFCASSLTSGSKTDTQYFGPGTRLTVL.

This clone is judged medium-sized. J is TRBJ2-5 and V is TRBV20-1; 8 bases line up with TRBD1. Germline CDR1 and CDR2: DFQATT and SNEGSKA (reference sequence). The V and J ends lost 6 bases and 0 bases, in that order; junction bases with no gene match: 12. The CDR3 runs 16 residues. The CDR3 region has the DNA TGCAGTGCCGGACTGACAGGGGACCGATACCAAGAGACCCAGTACTTC. Protein product: CSAGLTGDRYQETQYF.

The V and J genes are TRBV2 and TRBJ2-7, with 9 bases lining up with TRBD1. The CDR3 totals 15 residues. V shed 6 bases and J 2 bases; nucleotides not matched to a gene: 8. Germline assignment: CDR1 SNHLY and CDR2 FYNNEI. The CDR3 DNA reads TGTGCCAGCAGGAAGGCCGGGACAGGGACCTACGAGCAGTACTTC. It specifies CASRKAGTGTYEQYF.

The chain uses TRBV12-3 or TRBV12-4 and TRBJ1-2; a weak D match, TRBD1 (5 bases). V dropped 3 bases and J dropped 6 bases, with 11 bases sitting between them. The CDR3 totals 13 residues. Here the CDR3 reads CASSFSGGDGYTF. CDR3 DNA: TGTGCCAGCAGTTTCTCGGGAGGGGATGGCTACACCTTC.

The CDR3 region is CASSSLLGLNTEAFF. As DNA, the CDR3 is TGTGCCAGCAGTTCCTTGCTGGGACTAAACACTGAAGCTTTCTTT. The chain is built from TRBV11-3 and TRBJ1-1; TRBD1 might be the D (5 bases). Deletions cut 6 bases from V and 2 bases from J, with 16 bases between. Per the germline V gene, CDR1 is SGHNT and CDR2 is YENEEA. The CDR3 spans 15 residues.

The chain links TRBV28 to TRBJ2-7; TRBD2 matches 10 bases. With V trimmed by 2 bases and J by 5 bases, 9 bases remained unmatched. This CDR3 region has 16 residues. Germline loops: CDR1 MDHEN, CDR2 SYDVKM. CDR3 sequence reads: CASSLPLAGVIHEQYF. CDR3 nucleotides: TGTGCCAGCAGTTTACCTCTAGCGGGAGTTATCCACGAGCAGTACTTC.